This T cell receptor (beta chain) derives from a study of OX40 agonist ivuxolimab in advanced cancers. Turning to the study itself: Eligibility rules accepted prior anti-PD-1, anti-PD-L1 or anti-CTLA-4 therapy, and 40% had some.

Germline V gene lookup returns CDR1 SNHLY and CDR2 FYNNEI. V dropped 7 bases and J dropped 7 bases, with 14 bases sitting between them. CDR3 length equals 14 residues. This clone has just a few counts. Using immunoSEQ multiplex PCR, the repertoire was profiled, and TCRdb retains in-frame clones only, with some absent. The table has tens of thousands of clones, about 88% seen once. Sequenced here: CD4+ or CD8+ T cells sorted from blood, sampled in a trial of the OX40 agonist ivuxolimab. The chain uses TRBV2 and TRBJ1-6; D possibly corresponds to TRBD1 (6 bases). The receptor was derived from an adult with an advanced solid tumor such as melanoma, head and neck, liver or kidney cancer. CDR3 coding DNA: TGTGCCAGCATTAAGGGGACACGGAATTCACCCCTCCACTTT. Protein sequence: CASIKGTRNSPLHF.